This T cell receptor beta chain was observed in a study of cytomegalovirus exposure and HLA in healthy donors. CDR3 length: 16 residues. CDR1 is ENHRY, CDR2 SYGVKD, per germline. Trimming cost V 2 bases and J 0 bases; bases outside gene matches: 4. Use of 60 Vbeta and 13 Jbeta primers characterized the PCR. Clones were sequenced by immunoSEQ multiplex PCR, and TCRdb holds only the in-frame ones, with some missing. The sample includes under 70,000 clones. Sequenced sample: PBMCs. The V gene is TRBV10-3, the J gene TRBJ2-1, with 7 bases that match TRBD2. The source of this sequence is a woman aged 18-35 years in good health and CMV-seronegative. The CDR3 region is CAISERDYSSYNEQFF. Here the CDR3 DNA reads TGTGCCATCAGTGAGAGGGACTACAGCTCCTACAATGAGCAGTTCTTC.